A selection of T cell receptor beta chains follows, all from one sample in a study of memory CD8 T cells in hepatitis C reinfection. Here immunoSEQ multiplex PCR was the method, and the copy in TCRdb shows in-frame clones only, minus some. The sample lists over 45,000 clones, under 90% occurring once. The sample consisted of naive CD8+ T cells sorted from blood. Receptors were obtained from a man aged 18 to 30 with hepatitis C virus infection. CDR3s include the opening cysteine and the closing phenylalanine or tryptophan. The D gene is left open where the match is weak. Some rows mark clone size as missing; the rest say once, few, many or name a class of expanded clone.

clone size: NA; D gene: NA; J gene: TRBJ2-1; V gene: TRBV7-9; CDR3 DNA: TGTGCCAGCAGCTTAGGCGGCGAGCAGTTCTTC; CDR3 protein: CASSLGGEQFF
clone size: NA; D gene: TRBD1; J gene: TRBJ2-7; V gene: TRBV6-1; CDR3 DNA: TGTGCCAGCACCCAGGGGGCAACGACTAACGAGCAGTACTTC; CDR3 protein: CASTQGATTNEQYF
clone size: NA; D gene: TRBD1; J gene: TRBJ1-1; V gene: TRBV7-9; CDR3 DNA: TGTGCCAGCAGCTTAGCGCGCGACAGGGGGGGAGACATGAACACTGAAGCTTTCTTT; CDR3 protein: CASSLARDRGGDMNTEAFF
clone size: few; D gene: TRBD1; J gene: TRBJ1-1; V gene: TRBV19; CDR3 DNA: TGTGCCAGTAGTATAGGCTTGGGACAGGGGGCAACTGAAGCTTTCTTT; CDR3 protein: CASSIGLGQGATEAFF
clone size: once; D gene: NA; J gene: TRBJ1-1; V gene: TRBV28; CDR3 DNA: TGTGCCAGCAGTTCAGACACTGAAGCTTTCTTT; CDR3 protein: CASSSDTEAFF
clone size: few; D gene: NA; J gene: TRBJ2-4; V gene: TRBV27; CDR3 DNA: TGTGCCAGCAGTTCCGTCGCGGGCGCGGACATTCAGTACTTC; CDR3 protein: CASSSVAGADIQYF
clone size: NA; D gene: TRBD2; J gene: TRBJ2-2; V gene: TRBV6-1; CDR3 DNA: TGTGCCAGCAGCCCGGGACTAGCGGGGTCCGGGGAGCTGTTTTTT; CDR3 protein: CASSPGLAGSGELFF
clone size: NA; D gene: NA; J gene: TRBJ1-4; V gene: TRBV28; CDR3 DNA: TGTGCCAGCAGTTCGCCGGGGTCTAATGAAAAACTGTTTTTT; CDR3 protein: CASSSPGSNEKLFF
clone size: NA; D gene: TRBD1; J gene: TRBJ1-5; V gene: TRBV6-5; CDR3 DNA: TGTGCCAGCAGTTACTGCACAGGGGTGAGCAATCAGCCCCAGCATTTT; CDR3 protein: CASSYCTGVSNQPQHF
clone size: NA; D gene: TRBD2; J gene: TRBJ2-7; V gene: TRBV7-8; CDR3 DNA: TGTGCCAGCAGCCCAGGGGCGGGAGGGGTCTACGAGCAGTACTTC; CDR3 protein: CASSPGAGGVYEQYF
clone size: NA; D gene: NA; J gene: TRBJ1-5; V gene: TRBV6-5; CDR3 DNA: TGTGCCAGCAGTTACTCTGCAGGGCAGCCCCAGCATTTT; CDR3 protein: CASSYSAGQPQHF
clone size: once; D gene: NA; J gene: TRBJ2-7; V gene: TRBV6-4; CDR3 DNA: TGTGCCACATCTCCGGGTGGGTCCCCCTACGAGCAGTACTTC; CDR3 protein: CATSPGGSPYEQYF
clone size: few; D gene: NA; J gene: TRBJ1-1; V gene: TRBV6-5; CDR3 DNA: TGTGCCAGCAGTCACGGGGGGGAGATCTTCGGGGCTTTCTTT; CDR3 protein: CASSHGGEIFGAFF
clone size: NA; D gene: NA; J gene: TRBJ2-7; V gene: TRBV7-9; CDR3 DNA: TGTGCCAGCAGCTCCACCAACGGTTACGAGCAGTACTTC; CDR3 protein: CASSSTNGYEQYF
clone size: NA; D gene: NA; J gene: TRBJ1-1; V gene: TRBV11-2; CDR3 DNA: TGTGCCAGCAGCTTAGATCGGGGGGGGACTGAAGCTTTCTTT; CDR3 protein: CASSLDRGGTEAFF
clone size: NA; D gene: NA; J gene: TRBJ2-5; V gene: TRBV6-1; CDR3 DNA: TGTGCCAGCAGTGAGTGGTTAGCGGAGGAAGAGACCCAGTACTTC; CDR3 protein: CASSEWLAEEETQYF
clone size: few; D gene: TRBD1; J gene: TRBJ1-2; V gene: TRBV10-3; CDR3 DNA: TGTGCCATCAGTGAGTCGGACAGGGAATATCACTATGGCTACACCTTC; CDR3 protein: CAISESDREYHYGYTF
clone size: NA; D gene: NA; J gene: TRBJ1-2; V gene: TRBV5-4; CDR3 DNA: TGTGCCAGCAGCCCCCGGACCCACGGGGGCTATGGCTACACCTTC; CDR3 protein: CASSPRTHGGYGYTF
clone size: NA; D gene: TRBD1; J gene: TRBJ2-3; V gene: TRBV19; CDR3 DNA: TGTGCCAGTAGTTTGACAGGGGCCATACTCACAGATACGCAGTATTTT; CDR3 protein: CASSLTGAILTDTQYF
clone size: NA; D gene: TRBD1; J gene: TRBJ2-5; V gene: TRBV6-6; CDR3 DNA: TGTGCCAGCAGAATACGACAGGGGCTGCAAGAGACCCAGTACTTC; CDR3 protein: CASRIRQGLQETQYF
clone size: NA; D gene: NA; J gene: TRBJ2-7; V gene: TRBV27; CDR3 DNA: TGTGCCAGCAGTCCCCGTCAGACAGGTGACGTGGGGCAGTACTTC; CDR3 protein: CASSPRQTGDVGQYF
clone size: NA; D gene: TRBD1; J gene: TRBJ1-2; V gene: TRBV19; CDR3 DNA: TGTGCCAGTAGTATAGGGGGACAGGCTCGCTATGGCTACACCTTC; CDR3 protein: CASSIGGQARYGYTF
clone size: NA; D gene: TRBD2; J gene: TRBJ2-1; V gene: TRBV27; CDR3 DNA: TGTGCCAGTAACCTAGCGGGAGTGGGCTACAATGAGCAGTTCTTC; CDR3 protein: CASNLAGVGYNEQFF
clone size: NA; D gene: NA; J gene: TRBJ1-2; V gene: TRBV21-1; CDR3 DNA: TGTGCCAGCAGCTGGGCAGTCTATGGCTACACCTTC; CDR3 protein: CASSWAVYGYTF
clone size: NA; D gene: TRBD2; J gene: TRBJ2-3; V gene: TRBV28; CDR3 DNA: TGTGCCAGCAGTCCACCTAGCGGGAGCACAGATACGCAGTATTTT; CDR3 protein: CASSPPSGSTDTQYF
clone size: NA; D gene: NA; J gene: TRBJ2-5; V gene: TRBV5-4; CDR3 DNA: TGTGCCAGCAGCTTAGGGGTGGCTACCTCATACCAAGAGACCCAGTACTTC; CDR3 protein: CASSLGVATSYQETQYF
clone size: NA; D gene: TRBD2; J gene: TRBJ2-1; V gene: TRBV4-1; CDR3 DNA: TGCGCCAGCAGCCAAGCGGGGGGGGGCTACAATGAGCAGTTCTTC; CDR3 protein: CASSQAGGGYNEQFF
clone size: NA; D gene: TRBD2; J gene: TRBJ2-5; V gene: TRBV7-2; CDR3 DNA: TGTGCCAGCAGCTTAACCGGGAGGGTTGGGGAGACCCAGTACTTC; CDR3 protein: CASSLTGRVGETQYF
clone size: NA; D gene: NA; J gene: TRBJ1-1; V gene: TRBV19; CDR3 DNA: TGTGCCAGTAGTATAGCCCACGGGGGGAGAGACACTGAAGCTTTCTTT; CDR3 protein: CASSIAHGGRDTEAFF
clone size: NA; D gene: NA; J gene: TRBJ1-1; V gene: TRBV7-9; CDR3 DNA: TGTGCCAGCAGCACCAGGCCCCCCCGGACTGAAGCTTTCTTT; CDR3 protein: CASSTRPPRTEAFF
clone size: few; D gene: NA; J gene: TRBJ1-1; V gene: TRBV27; CDR3 DNA: TGTGCCAGCAGTTTGTCCGGGACACCAAACACTGAAGCTTTCTTT; CDR3 protein: CASSLSGTPNTEAFF
clone size: NA; D gene: TRBD1; J gene: TRBJ2-7; V gene: TRBV7-9; CDR3 DNA: TGTGCCAGCAGCTTAGCCACAGGGGTCGTGTACGAGCAGTACTTC; CDR3 protein: CASSLATGVVYEQYF
clone size: NA; D gene: NA; J gene: TRBJ2-1; V gene: TRBV6-1; CDR3 DNA: TGTGCCAGCAGTGAAACTAATTGGGGTGGCAGGGCGCAACCTAGCTCCTACAATGAGCAGTTCTTC; CDR3 protein: CASSETNWGGRAQPSSYNEQFF
clone size: NA; D gene: TRBD1; J gene: TRBJ1-5; V gene: TRBV9; CDR3 DNA: TGTGCCAGCAGCGCGCGGGACAGCTTAAATCAGCCCCAGCATTTT; CDR3 protein: CASSARDSLNQPQHF
clone size: NA; D gene: NA; J gene: TRBJ2-7; V gene: TRBV11-2; CDR3 DNA: TGTGCCAGCAGCCCCGGGGGAGACGAGCAGTACTTC; CDR3 protein: CASSPGGDEQYF
clone size: NA; D gene: NA; J gene: TRBJ1-6; V gene: TRBV10-2; CDR3 DNA: TGCGCCAGCAGTGGGGGACCCCGGGGAGGGTCACCCCTCCACTTT; CDR3 protein: CASSGGPRGGSPLHF
clone size: NA; D gene: TRBD2; J gene: TRBJ2-7; V gene: TRBV27; CDR3 DNA: TGTGCCAGCAGCCTGAAGACTAGCGGGGGTTACGAGCAGTACTTC; CDR3 protein: CASSLKTSGGYEQYF
clone size: once; D gene: TRBD2; J gene: TRBJ2-1; V gene: TRBV29-1; CDR3 DNA: TGCAGCGCTATGGGTCGGGGGGATGAGCAGTTCTTC; CDR3 protein: CSAMGRGDEQFF
clone size: NA; D gene: NA; J gene: TRBJ1-5; V gene: TRBV5-5; CDR3 DNA: TGTGCCAGCCGCCAACGTCCAGTGAGCAATCAGCCCCAGCATTTT; CDR3 protein: CASRQRPVSNQPQHF
clone size: NA; D gene: TRBD1; J gene: TRBJ2-1; V gene: TRBV19; CDR3 DNA: TGTGCCAGTATTCAAGCTAGGGGGCCGGACGAGGGGCAGTTCTTC; CDR3 protein: CASIQARGPDEGQFF
clone size: NA; D gene: TRBD1; J gene: TRBJ2-1; V gene: TRBV27; CDR3 DNA: TGTGCCAGCAGTCCCTGGGACAGGAAAACCCTCAATGAGCAGTTCTTC; CDR3 protein: CASSPWDRKTLNEQFF
clone size: NA; D gene: TRBD2; J gene: TRBJ2-1; V gene: TRBV27; CDR3 DNA: TGTGCCAGCAGTGTTACTAGCGGGTGGGATGAGCAGTTCTTC; CDR3 protein: CASSVTSGWDEQFF
clone size: NA; D gene: TRBD1; J gene: TRBJ2-7; V gene: TRBV5-1; CDR3 DNA: TGCGCCAGCAGCTTGCAGGGGGCCTACGAGCAGTACTTC; CDR3 protein: CASSLQGAYEQYF
clone size: NA; D gene: TRBD2; J gene: TRBJ2-3; V gene: TRBV7-6; CDR3 DNA: TGTGCCAGCAGCTCTCCGGGGACTAGCTCAGATACGCAGTATTTT; CDR3 protein: CASSSPGTSSDTQYF
clone size: NA; D gene: NA; J gene: TRBJ2-1; V gene: TRBV11-2; CDR3 DNA: TGTGCCAGCAGCTTAGTCGGTCTCTACAATGAGCAGTTCTTC; CDR3 protein: CASSLVGLYNEQFF
clone size: NA; D gene: TRBD1; J gene: TRBJ2-7; V gene: TRBV29-1; CDR3 DNA: TGCAGCGCCAAGGGACAGGGGGTCGGCGAGCAGTACTTC; CDR3 protein: CSAKGQGVGEQYF
clone size: few; D gene: TRBD2; J gene: TRBJ2-1; V gene: TRBV6-5; CDR3 DNA: TGTGCCAGCAGGGGGGGGGAAGGGAATGAGCAGTTCTTC; CDR3 protein: CASRGGEGNEQFF
clone size: NA; D gene: NA; J gene: TRBJ2-3; V gene: TRBV7-8; CDR3 DNA: TGTGCCAGCAGCTCCCAGGGGCCTACAGATACGCAGTATTTT; CDR3 protein: CASSSQGPTDTQYF
clone size: few; D gene: TRBD2; J gene: TRBJ2-7; V gene: TRBV28; CDR3 DNA: TGTGCCAGCAGCCCGACCGGGACTAGCGGCTACGAGCAGTACTTC; CDR3 protein: CASSPTGTSGYEQYF
clone size: NA; D gene: NA; J gene: TRBJ2-7; V gene: TRBV28; CDR3 DNA: TGTGCCAGCAGTTCGCCCCCCAGGGGTCCCGAGCAGTACTTC; CDR3 protein: CASSSPPRGPEQYF
clone size: NA; D gene: TRBD1; J gene: TRBJ2-7; V gene: TRBV4-1; CDR3 DNA: TGCGCCAGCAGCCTCGAGGGGGCGTCTCTCGAGCAGTACTTC; CDR3 protein: CASSLEGASLEQYF
clone size: medium-sized; D gene: NA; J gene: TRBJ1-1; V gene: TRBV13; CDR3 DNA: TGTGCCAGCTCGGGCAGGGCGAACACTGAAGCTTTCTTT; CDR3 protein: CASSGRANTEAFF
clone size: NA; D gene: NA; J gene: TRBJ2-4; V gene: TRBV7-6; CDR3 DNA: TGTGCCAGCAGCTCAGAGGCCTACGTACAAGTCAAAAACATTCAGTACTTC; CDR3 protein: CASSSEAYVQVKNIQYF
clone size: NA; D gene: TRBD2; J gene: TRBJ2-1; V gene: TRBV28; CDR3 DNA: TGTGCCAGTACTGGCCGGGAGGACAATGAGCAGTTCTTC; CDR3 protein: CASTGREDNEQFF